This T cell receptor beta chain was captured by sequencing in a study of control samples from healthy donors and cancer patients. The V gene's germline CDR1 is LGHNA and CDR2 YNFKEQ. CDR3 size: 16 residues. Trimming took 0 bases from V and 0 from J, leaving 9 bases between them. This table comes from immunoSEQ multiplex PCR, and its TCRdb copy is limited to in-frame clones, with some not included. In the table there are about 160,000 clones, nearly 96% of which are singletons. What was sequenced was blood. The TCR comes from a woman aged 30 to 39 in good health. The V call is TRBV4-2, the J call TRBJ2-1; D is ambiguous. The CDR3 loop is CASSQDRTRSYNEQFF. CDR3 in DNA: TGTGCCAGCAGCCAAGATCGGACCCGCTCCTACAATGAGCAGTTCTTC.